The 22 T cell receptor beta chains below were found in one sample sequenced in a study of OX40 agonist ivuxolimab in advanced cancers. The library was generated by the immunoSEQ multiplex PCR assay. Held by TCRdb, this immuneACCESS table contains in-frame sequences only and omits some clones. Under half of the omission traces to an unresolved V gene where checked; the cause of the rest is unknown. This sample is represented by approximately 40,000 clones; approximately 79% of them were singletons. Around 8% of the sample belongs to the ten largest clones. Material: CD4+ or CD8+ T cells sorted from blood, obtained in a trial of the OX40 agonist ivuxolimab. Receptors were obtained from an adult with an advanced solid tumor such as melanoma, head and neck, liver or kidney cancer.

This clone was counted only a few times. The chain couples TRBV5-1 to TRBJ2-3; 8 bases fit TRBD2. CDR1 and CDR2 from the germline V gene are SGHRS and YFSETQ. This CDR3 is built from 15 residues. The J segment lost 4 bases and the V segment lost 7 bases, leaving 11 bases of the junction unmatched. CDR3 in DNA: TGCGCCAGCTACCCCGGGACCGGGAGGGCAGATACGCAGTATTTT. It translates to CASYPGTGRADTQYF.

V is TRBV2 and J is TRBJ1-5; D is possibly TRBD1 (6 bases). CDR1 SNHLY and CDR2 FYNNEI come from the germline V gene. The length of the CDR3 is 13 residues. Trimming removed 6 bases from V and 3 bases from J, with 9 bases in between. CDR3 in amino acids: CASRRDNNQPQHF. CDR3 in DNA: TGTGCCAGCAGGAGGGACAACAATCAGCCCCAGCATTTT.

The V gene is TRBV29-1, the J gene TRBJ2-3; tentative D call: TRBD1 (7 bases). Germline V lookup: CDR1 SQVTM, CDR2 ANQGSEA. This CDR3 is built from 15 residues. V lost 3 bases and J lost 8, with 21 bases in between. CDR3 sequence reads: CSVDRGGRTGSTQYF. The CDR3 DNA sequence: TGCAGCGTTGATCGAGGGGGCAGGACCGGGAGTACGCAGTATTTT.

J is TRBJ2-2 and V is TRBV6-4; D ambiguous. V was cut by 4 bases and J by 2 bases, with 8 bases left in between. The germline CDR1 and CDR2 sequences are MRHNA and SNTAGT. The CDR3 totals 14 residues. CDR3 coding DNA: TGTGCCAGCAGTGGTCAGCCTAACACCGGGGAGCTGTTTTTT. Protein sequence: CASSGQPNTGELFF.

The chain uses TRBV27 and TRBJ2-1; D is perhaps TRBD1 or TRBD2 (6 bases each). Trimming took off 5 bases at V and 3 bases at J, with 26 bases between the two ends. The CDR3 extends over 19 amino acids. Germline V gene lookup returns CDR1 MNHEY and CDR2 SMNVEV (reference sequence). The CDR3 DNA reads as TGTGCCAGCAGTCCGCGGAGGGCCCCAGGGGCTTCTATCTACAATGAGCAGTTCTTC. Encoded protein: CASSPRRAPGASIYNEQFF.

The V gene is TRBV7-6, the J gene TRBJ2-7; D assignment may be TRBD1 or TRBD2 (5 bases each). Trimming removed 5 bases at V and 4 bases at J, with 15 bases between. The germline CDR1 and CDR2 sequences are SGHVS and FNYEAQ. CDR3 size: 14 residues. CDR3 loop: CASSPQGGGYEQYF. In nucleotides, the CDR3 is TGTGCCAGCAGCCCCCAAGGTGGGGGATACGAGCAGTACTTC.

This clone was detected only a few times. V usage is TRBV7-8 and J usage is TRBJ2-7; D remains ambiguous. Per the germline V gene, CDR1 is SGHVS and CDR2 is FQNEAQ. The CDR3 spans 14 residues. The ends were cut back, 4 bases at V and 4 bases at J, with 14 bases in the middle. The CDR3 here is CASSSRPGVYEQYF. The CDR3 region has the DNA TGTGCCAGCAGCTCACGCCCTGGGGTTTACGAGCAGTACTTC.

V gene TRBV5-1 combines with J gene TRBJ2-5; D is unresolved. The CDR3 consists of 13 residues. V was trimmed by 0 bases and J by 1 base, leaving 4 bases between them. Germline V gene lookup returns CDR1 SGHRS and CDR2 YFSETQ. The CDR3 nucleotides read TGCGCCAGCAGCTTGGGGGTCCAAGAGACCCAGTACTTC. Amino acid sequence: CASSLGVQETQYF.

This clone came up once. This sequence joins TRBV7-9 and TRBJ1-1, with 8 nucleotides matching TRBD1. Trimming removed 4 bases from V and 1 base from J; junction bases left unmatched: 2. Germline loops: CDR1 SEHNR, CDR2 FQNEAQ (reference sequence). There are 14 residues in the CDR3. CDR3 DNA sequence: TGTGCCAGCAGCTCTGACAGGGGGAACACTGAAGCTTTCTTT. Residues: CASSSDRGNTEAFF.

The genes are TRBV30 and TRBJ2-2, with a weak D call TRBD2 (6 bases). The CDR3 extends over 13 amino acids. Trimming shortened V by 7 bases and J by 3 bases, and 12 bases separated the two germline ends. Germline assignment: CDR1 GTSNPN and CDR2 SVGIG (reference sequence). CDR3 in amino acids: CAYRGRDTGELFF. As DNA, the CDR3 is TGTGCCTATCGGGGGAGAGACACCGGGGAGCTGTTTTTT. Full variable domain (outside the CDR3, taken from reference TRBV30 and TRBJ2-2): SQTIHQWPATLVQPVGSPLSLECTVEGTSNPNLYWYRQAAGRGLQLLFYSVGIGQISSEVPQNLSASRPQDRQFILSSKKLLLSDSGFYLCAYRGRDTGELFFGEGSRLTVL.

Regarding this clone: The CDR3 carries no conserved terminal phenylalanine or tryptophan, so it likely arises from a read error. The chain uses TRBV9 and TRBJ2-7; tentatively, D is TRBD1 or TRBD2 (5 bases each). The germline V and J ends were trimmed by 0 bases and 3 bases, with 10 bases remaining between them. Germline lookup yields CDR1 SGDLS and CDR2 YYNGEE. The CDR3 length is 14 residues. The CDR3 here is CASSVGGPNYEQYL. CDR3 nucleotides: TGTGCCAGCAGCGTAGGGGGACCGAACTACGAGCAGTACCTC.

V and J are TRBV18 and TRBJ1-5; D is undetermined. The length of the CDR3 is 15 residues. Germline V gene lookup returns CDR1 KGHSH and CDR2 LQKENI. V was pared by 2 bases and J by 0 bases, with 8 bases between. The CDR3 spells CASSPMRNSNQPQHF. The CDR3 DNA reads as TGTGCCAGCTCACCAATGCGGAATAGCAATCAGCCCCAGCATTTT.

The gene calls are TRBV30 and TRBJ2-6; the D gene is possibly TRBD1 (6 bases). Germline V gives CDR1 GTSNPN, CDR2 SVGIG (reference sequence). CDR3 length equals 14 residues. This chain's CDR3 is CAISGDSGANVLTF. DNA of the CDR3: TGTGCTATTTCAGGGGACTCTGGGGCCAACGTCCTGACTTTC.

The CDR3 here is CASSSRAGTTYEQYF. CDR3 DNA: TGTGCCAGCAGCTCCCGAGCCGGGACTACCTACGAGCAGTACTTC. The chain recombines TRBV7-9 with TRBJ2-7, with 7 bases that match TRBD2. Trimming removed 4 bases from V and 2 bases from J; junction bases left unmatched: 8. This CDR3 is 15 amino acids long. Germline CDR1 and CDR2: SEHNR and FQNEAQ (reference sequence).

In its sample, this clone ranks as medium-sized (0.01 to 0.1%). V gene TRBV2 combines with J gene TRBJ2-4; tentative D call: TRBD2 (8 bases). CDR1 SNHLY and CDR2 FYNNEI come from the germline V gene. The V end was cut by 7 bases, the J end by 0 bases, with 19 bases between. The CDR3 has 17 amino acids. The CDR3 nucleotides read TGTGCCAGCACCCCGGGAGGGGGCGCAGAAGCCAAAAACATTCAGTACTTC. It specifies CASTPGGGAEAKNIQYF.

The chain recombines TRBV4-3 with TRBJ2-3; the match to TRBD1 covers 9 bases. CDR1 is LGHNA, CDR2 YSLEER, per germline. CDR3 length: 14 amino acids. With 5 bases clipped from V and 4 bases from J, the junction kept 4 bases outside the gene matches. DNA of the CDR3: TGCGCCAGCAGCTCCCGGACAGGGGCAGATACGCAGTATTTT. It is translated as CASSSRTGADTQYF.

The V and J genes are TRBV5-4 and TRBJ1-2; 7 bases line up with TRBD1. The CDR3 is made up of 16 amino acids. The V gene's germline CDR1 is SGHNT and CDR2 YYREEE (reference sequence). The V segment lost 4 bases and the J segment 5 bases; nucleotides outside the gene matches: 14. The CDR3: CASSHTITGVVYGYTF. The CDR3 bases are TGTGCCAGCAGCCACACCATTACAGGGGTGGTTTATGGCTACACCTTC.

This clone was counted between two and nine times. V usage is TRBV9 and J usage is TRBJ2-3; no reliable D call. Germline V gene data show CDR1 as SGDLS and CDR2 as YYNGEE. Trimming stripped 0 bases from V and 6 bases from J, with 8 bases between. This CDR3 is 13 amino acids long. CDR3 amino acids: CASSVDEADTQYF. DNA of the CDR3: TGTGCCAGCAGCGTAGACGAGGCTGATACGCAGTATTTT.

The chain links TRBV29-1 to TRBJ1-1; TRBD1 matches at 10 bases. From germline, CDR1 is SQVTM and CDR2 ANQGSEA. The CDR3 has 16 residues. The ends lost 6 bases at V and 5 bases at J; junction bases unmatched: 15. This chain's CDR3 is CSVLEWDRGTGTEAFF. For the CDR3, the DNA is TGCAGCGTCCTGGAGTGGGACAGGGGAACGGGAACTGAAGCTTTCTTT.

V and J are TRBV19 and TRBJ1-2; 9 bases agree with TRBD1. The germline CDR1 and CDR2 sequences are LNHDA and SQIVND (reference sequence). The CDR3 sequence is 15 residues long. Losses at the gene ends were 5 bases for V and 3 bases for J; bases not matched to a gene: 7. CDR3 amino acids: CASSLSGQGHYGYTF. For the CDR3, the DNA is TGTGCCAGTAGTTTGTCCGGACAGGGGCACTATGGCTACACCTTC.

This clone was found once. This chain joins TRBV7-2 and TRBJ1-1; TRBD1 matches 10 bases. Germline CDR1 SGHTA, CDR2 FQGNSA. The CDR3 is made up of 13 amino acids. V lost 5 bases to trimming and J lost 11 bases; unmatched junction nucleotides: 8. The CDR3 DNA follows: TGTGCCAGCAGCCCTGACAGGGGGCGCGGGGCTTTCTTT. This translates into CASSPDRGRGAFF. The full variable domain, in which reference TRBV7-2 and TRBJ1-1 provide the parts outside the CDR3, is GAGVSQSPSNKVTEKGKDVELRCDPISGHTALYWYRQSLGQGLEFLIYFQGNSAPDKSGLPSDRFSAERTGGSVSTLTIQRTQQEDSAVYLCASSPDRGRGAFFGQGTRLTVV.

The V call is TRBV5-6, the J call TRBJ2-5; D uncertain. CDR3 length equals 12 residues. Germline CDR1 and CDR2: SGHDT and YYEEEE. V lost 4 bases, J lost 7 bases, and 11 bases lay in between. The CDR3 region is CASSGSPATQYF. CDR3 nucleotides: TGTGCCAGCAGCGGCAGTCCCGCGACCCAGTACTTC.